The clone carrying this T cell receptor beta chain was detected ten times or more. This specimen belongs to a study of T cells after yellow fever vaccination. TCRdb processed the 5' RACE reads anew with MiXCR; each CDR3 protein has one entry. The sample shows 500,000 to 650,000 distinct CDR3 sequences, roughly an eighth of them seen only once. Losses at the gene ends were 7 bases for V and 4 bases for J; bases not matched to a gene: 11. The CDR3 runs 15 residues. The sample was PBMCs, taken on the day of the yellow fever booster vaccination. The V and J genes are TRBV12-3 or TRBV12-4 and TRBJ1-1; TRBD1 matches 8 bases. The clonotype originates from a man aged 25-40 years who received the YFV17D yellow fever vaccine. The CDR3 sequence is CASKKTGVRGTEAFF. The DNA for the CDR3 is TGTGCCAGCAAGAAGACAGGGGTAAGAGGCACTGAAGCTTTCTTT.